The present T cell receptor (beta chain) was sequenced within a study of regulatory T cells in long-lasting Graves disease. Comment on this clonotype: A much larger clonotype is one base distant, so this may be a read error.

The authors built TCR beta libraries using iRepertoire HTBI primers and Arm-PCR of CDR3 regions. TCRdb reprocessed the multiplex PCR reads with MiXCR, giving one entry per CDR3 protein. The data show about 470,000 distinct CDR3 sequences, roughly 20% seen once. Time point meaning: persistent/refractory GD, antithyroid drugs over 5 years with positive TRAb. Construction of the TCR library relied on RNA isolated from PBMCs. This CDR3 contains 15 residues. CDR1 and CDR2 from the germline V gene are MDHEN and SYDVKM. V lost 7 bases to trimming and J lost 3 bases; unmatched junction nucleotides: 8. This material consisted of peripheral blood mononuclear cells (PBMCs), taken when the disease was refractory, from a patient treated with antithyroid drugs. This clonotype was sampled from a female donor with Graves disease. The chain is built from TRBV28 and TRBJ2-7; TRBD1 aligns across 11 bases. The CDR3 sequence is CASKKAGTGGYEQYF. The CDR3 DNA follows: TGTGCCAGCAAGAAGGCCGGGACAGGGGGCTACGAGCAGTACTTC.